These 30 T cell receptor beta chains originate from one sample sequenced in a study of breast tumors, draining lymph nodes, adjacent tissues. TCRdb re-called the multiplex PCR reads through MiXCR, storing one row per CDR3 protein. The data hold about 31,000 distinct CDR3 sequences, with about 60% observed a single time. Sequencing was performed on breast tumor tissue. Receptor source: a female donor with breast cancer. Some clones in this sample may be carry-over from other donors' samples.

There are many counts of this clonotype. The V call is TRBV6-2 or TRBV6-3, the J call TRBJ2-5, with D perhaps being TRBD1 or TRBD2 (5 bases each). From germline, CDR1 is MNHEY and CDR2 SVGEGT. The CDR3 covers 12 residues. Trimming removed 8 bases at V and 5 bases at J, with 12 bases between. CDR3 in DNA: TGTGCCAGCGAGGGGCACAGGGAGACCCAGTACTTC. Encoded protein: CASEGHRETQYF.

The table lists this clonotype with many counts. Being one base from a much bigger clone, this may be a read error. This chain uses TRBV19 with TRBJ1-5; weak D call: TRBD2 (6 bases). The tail of the sequence fits TRBJ2-3 better, so the J call may be wrong. The CDR3 loop spans 16 amino acids. Germline V gives CDR1 LNHDA, CDR2 SQIVND (reference sequence). The CDR3 loop reads CASRTGGLWSNQPQYF. DNA of the CDR3: TGTGCCAGTAGAACTGGAGGGCTATGGAGCAATCAGCCCCAGTATTTT.

J is TRBJ2-1 and V is TRBV20-1, with D possibly being TRBD1 (5 bases). This CDR3 comprises 13 residues. V was pared by 5 bases and J by 7 bases, with 15 bases between. The germline V gene has CDR1 DFQATT and CDR2 SNEGSKA (reference sequence). CDR3 sequence reads: CSAQKIQGNEQFF. CDR3 DNA sequence: TGCAGTGCTCAGAAAATTCAGGGAAATGAGCAGTTCTTC.

This chain uses TRBV6-2 or TRBV6-3 with TRBJ2-3, with TRBD2 identical over 9 bases. Germline V gives CDR1 MNHEY, CDR2 SVGEGT. This CDR3 spans 16 amino acids. With 4 bases clipped from V and 6 bases from J, the junction kept 11 bases outside the gene matches. The CDR3 reads CASSSGAGGASDTQYF. The CDR3 nucleotides are TGTGCCAGCAGTTCGGGAGCGGGGGGCGCATCGGATACGCAGTATTTT.

There are many counts of this clonotype. The chain carries TRBV4-1 and TRBJ2-2; 7 bases line up with TRBD1. In germline, CDR1 is MGHRA, CDR2 YSYEKL. This CDR3 contains 16 residues. J was trimmed by 4 bases and V by 2 bases; bases with no gene match: 7. CDR3 sequence: CASSQHRQGGTGELFF. The CDR3 DNA reads as TGCGCCAGCAGCCAACATCGACAGGGTGGCACCGGGGAGCTGTTTTTT.

By share, this clonotype ranks as medium-sized. The J gene is TRBJ2-6, the V gene TRBV7-9, with 11 bases aligning to TRBD1. With V trimmed by 2 bases and J by 1 base, 4 bases remained unmatched. This CDR3 comprises 18 residues. From germline, CDR1 is SEHNR and CDR2 FQNEAQ (reference sequence). The CDR3 is CASSLWRDRGSGANVLTF. The CDR3 nucleotides are TGTGCCAGCAGCTTATGGCGGGACAGGGGGTCTGGGGCCAACGTCCTGACTTTC.

This clonotype showed up just a few times. The V gene is TRBV20-1, the J gene TRBJ2-5; TRBD1 agrees at 11 bases. The CDR3 is 13 amino acids. Germline CDR1 is DFQATT and CDR2 is SNEGSKA (reference sequence). With V trimmed by 2 bases and J by 5 bases, 1 base remained unmatched. In nucleotides, the CDR3 is TGCAGTGCTAGAAGGACAGGGGGCGAGACCCAGTACTTC. It is translated as CSARRTGGETQYF.

This sequence joins TRBV30 and TRBJ2-3; 7 positions agree with TRBD1. The CDR3 has 15 residues. Germline assignment: CDR1 GTSNPN and CDR2 SVGIG (reference sequence). Trimming at V came to 5 bases and at J to 2 bases, leaving 10 bases not matched to a gene. The DNA for the CDR3 is TGTGCCTGGTTTTCCCGGGACAGAGCCACAGATACGCAGTATTTT. Translating gives CAWFSRDRATDTQYF.

This clonotype has just a few counts. The chain uses TRBV7-9 and TRBJ1-1, with TRBD1 as a possible D gene (6 bases). Trimming cost V 8 bases and J 0 bases, with 13 bases left between them. Germline CDR1 reads SEHNR; CDR2 reads FQNEAQ (reference sequence). This CDR3 contains 14 residues. The CDR3 coding sequence is TGTGCCAGCTCCCCCCAGGGGCTGAACACTGAAGCTTTCTTT. This translates into CASSPQGLNTEAFF. The full variable domain, rest sourced from reference TRBV7-9 and TRBJ1-1, is DTGVSQNPRHKITKRGQNVTFRCDPISEHNRLYWYRQTLGQGPEFLTYFQNEAQLEKSRLLSDRFSAERPKGSFSTLEIQRTEQGDSAMYLCASSPQGLNTEAFFGQGTRLTVV.

V usage is TRBV5-6 and J usage is TRBJ2-3, with 13 bases fitting TRBD2. After removal of 5 bases from V and 2 bases from J, the junction contained 8 bases not matched to a gene. CDR3 length equals 17 residues. Per germline, CDR1 SGHDT and CDR2 YYEEEE. CDR3 nucleotide sequence: TGTGCCAGCAGTTCCTACGGACTAGCGGGGGCCACAGATACGCAGTATTTT. Protein: CASSSYGLAGATDTQYF.

With respect to this clonotype: The junction and the germline gene differ at one end; a read error may be behind it. The rearrangement uses TRBV6-5 and TRBJ1-2, with 7 bases aligning to TRBD1. Per the germline V gene, CDR1 is MNHEY and CDR2 is SVGAGI. The CDR3 extends over 15 amino acids. The CDR3 DNA is TGTGCCAGCAGTCACTCGGAAGGGGGCAGGGATGGCTACACCTTC. It is translated as CASSHSEGGRDGYTF.

Note on this clonotype: One end of the junction fails to match germline, which may point to a read error. The rearrangement uses TRBV2 and TRBJ2-2; D might be TRBD1 or TRBD2, each matching 5 bases. The CDR3 is 13 residues long. In germline, CDR1 is SNHLY, CDR2 FYNNEI. The CDR3 DNA follows: TGTGCCGCCCGGGGCGTCCTCACCAGGGAGCTGTTTTTT. This encodes CAARGVLTRELFF.

As for this clonotype: A read error may produce the germline difference seen at one junction end. The chain employs TRBV5-5 and TRBJ2-1; no firm D call. Germline V gene data show CDR1 as SGHKS and CDR2 as YYEKEE (reference sequence). CDR3 length: 16 residues. Here the CDR3 DNA reads TGTGCCAGCAGGCAAAGTATGCGACACTCCTACAATGAGCAATTCTTC. It codes for CASRQSMRHSYNEQFF.

This chain connects TRBV25-1 to TRBJ2-7; TRBD2 matches 8 bases. Germline V gene data show CDR1 as MGHDK and CDR2 as SYGVNS. The trim removed 8 bases at V and 4 bases at J, leaving 13 bases unmatched. The CDR3 covers 15 residues. The CDR3 DNA follows: TGTGCCAGCTCCCCGCGGGGGGTGAAGATATACGAGCAGTACTTC. Amino acid sequence: CASSPRGVKIYEQYF.

This clonotype is labeled medium-sized. The chain carries TRBV7-8 and TRBJ2-7, with 8 bases identical to TRBD1. This CDR3 spans 14 amino acids. V was clipped by 6 bases and J by 1 base; unmatched bases: 5. Per the germline V gene, CDR1 is SGHVS and CDR2 is FQNEAQ. For the CDR3, the DNA is TGTGCCAGCAGGACTCGACAGGGGTCCTACGAGCAGTACTTC. The encoded protein is CASRTRQGSYEQYF. Complete variable domain (other parts from reference TRBV7-8 and TRBJ2-7): GAGVSQSPRYKVAKRGQDVALRCDPISGHVSLFWYQQALGQGPEFLTYFQNEAQLDKSGLPSDRFFAERPEGSVSTLKIQRTQQEDSAVYLCASRTRQGSYEQYFGPGTRLTVT.

This clonotype was seen at least ten times. This sequence joins TRBV4-1 and TRBJ2-3, with D possibly being TRBD1 or TRBD2 (6 bases each). Germline CDR1 MGHRA, CDR2 YSYEKL. CDR3 length equals 13 residues. Deletions cut 8 bases from V and 4 bases from J, with 13 bases between. CDR3 protein: CASCDGGSDTQYF. CDR3 bases: TGCGCCAGCTGTGACGGGGGCTCAGATACGCAGTATTTT.

Sample share makes this clonotype medium-sized (0.01 to 0.1%). The CDR3 bases are TGTGCCAGCAACCAGTTCTCCTACGAGCAGTACTTC. It translates to CASNQFSYEQYF. The chain couples TRBV2 to TRBJ2-7; no clear D. The CDR3 sequence is 12 residues long. Between the trimmed V and J ends, which lost 7 bases and 0 bases, there was a span of 7 bases. In germline, CDR1 is SNHLY, CDR2 FYNNEI.

There are many counts of this clonotype. This chain joins TRBV20-1 and TRBJ2-2; 9 bases are shared with TRBD2. The CDR3 extends over 14 amino acids. Per the germline V gene, CDR1 is DFQATT and CDR2 is SNEGSKA (reference sequence). With V trimmed by 5 bases and J by 8 bases, 9 bases remained unmatched. The CDR3 DNA reads TGCAGTGCTGGACTTAGCGGGAGCGAGGGGGAGCTGTTTTTT. This translates into CSAGLSGSEGELFF.

The chain couples TRBV20-1 to TRBJ2-7; the D call may be TRBD1 or TRBD2 (5 bases each). Trimming took 5 bases from V and 3 from J, leaving 11 bases between them. The CDR3 is made up of 12 amino acids. Germline CDR1 is DFQATT and CDR2 is SNEGSKA (reference sequence). CDR3 loop: CSAWDQSYEQYF. DNA for the CDR3: TGCAGTGCTTGGGACCAAAGCTACGAGCAGTACTTC.

The chain employs TRBV7-9 and TRBJ2-7, with D tentatively TRBD2 (5 bases). V lost 5 bases and J 6 bases, leaving 17 bases between the germline ends. Germline lookup yields CDR1 SEHNR and CDR2 FQNEAQ (reference sequence). The CDR3 is 14 amino acids. The CDR3 spells CASSLDGERPEQYF. In DNA form, the CDR3 reads TGTGCCAGCAGCCTAGACGGGGAGAGGCCCGAGCAGTACTTC.

The genes are TRBV7-9 and TRBJ2-3; the D is unclear. V was pared by 7 bases and J by 2 bases, with 10 bases between. Germline assignment: CDR1 SEHNR and CDR2 FQNEAQ (reference sequence). This CDR3 has 13 amino acids. DNA of the CDR3: TGTGCCAGCAACCGGCAGGCCACAGATACGCAGTATTTT. It codes for CASNRQATDTQYF. Drawing the rest from reference TRBV7-9 and TRBJ2-3, the complete variable domain is DTGVSQNPRHKITKRGQNVTFRCDPISEHNRLYWYRQTLGQGPEFLTYFQNEAQLEKSRLLSDRFSAERPKGSFSTLEIQRTEQGDSAMYLCASNRQATDTQYFGPGTRLTVL.

The CDR3 DNA follows: TGTGCCAGCAGCGTAGGTGGGGGGCGAAACACAGATACGCAGTATTTT. This translates into CASSVGGGRNTDTQYF. The V gene is TRBV9, the J gene TRBJ2-3; the D gene could be TRBD1 or TRBD2 (6 bases each). The germline V gene has CDR1 SGDLS and CDR2 YYNGEE. V was cut by 0 bases and J by 2 bases, with 13 bases left in between. CDR3 length: 16 amino acids.

V usage is TRBV29-1 and J usage is TRBJ2-3, with TRBD2 identical over 10 bases. The CDR3 covers 13 residues. Germline V gene lookup returns CDR1 SQVTM and CDR2 ANQGSEA. V dropped 5 bases and J dropped 11; count of bases not matched to a gene: 10. CDR3 sequence reads: CSVLAGGSYGQYF. The CDR3, as DNA: TGCAGCGTTTTAGCGGGGGGCTCCTATGGGCAGTATTTT.

This clonotype is a singleton in its sample. The gene calls are TRBV7-2 and TRBJ1-3; 8 nucleotides line up with TRBD1. Germline CDR1 is SGHTA and CDR2 is FQGNSA. The CDR3 is 15 amino acids. Losses at the gene ends were 4 bases for V and 6 bases for J; bases not matched to a gene: 8. DNA of the CDR3: TGTGCCAGCAGCTCAGCCGGGACAGGACCAAACACCATATATTTT. Its protein is CASSSAGTGPNTIYF.

The V call is TRBV20-1, the J call TRBJ2-1; D gene uncertain. Germline V gene lookup returns CDR1 DFQATT and CDR2 SNEGSKA (reference sequence). This CDR3 is built from 15 residues. The V and J ends lost 0 bases and 7 bases respectively, with 16 bases between them. CDR3 in amino acids: CSARDWAESRNEQFF. The CDR3 coding sequence is TGCAGTGCTAGAGATTGGGCGGAGTCAAGGAATGAGCAGTTCTTC.

The chain has TRBV18 and TRBJ2-7, with 9 positions matching TRBD1. Germline values: CDR1 KGHSH, CDR2 LQKENI. Trimming took 3 bases from V and 3 from J; bases not matched to a gene: 6. The CDR3 totals 15 residues. The CDR3 DNA is TGTGCCAGCTCACCTGGACAGGGGACGATCTACGAGCAGTACTTC. Encoded protein: CASSPGQGTIYEQYF. Full variable domain (outside the CDR3, taken from reference TRBV18 and TRBJ2-7): NAGVMQNPRHLVRRRGQEARLRCSPMKGHSHVYWYRQLPEEGLKFMVYLQKENIIDESGMPKERFSAEFPKEGPSILRIQQVVRGDSAAYFCASSPGQGTIYEQYFGPGTRLTVT.

The rearrangement links TRBV20-1 to TRBJ2-7, with 8 bases lining up with TRBD1. The length of the CDR3 is 12 residues. The germline V gene has CDR1 DFQATT and CDR2 SNEGSKA (reference sequence). J was trimmed by 3 bases and V by 6 bases; bases with no gene match: 4. The CDR3 is CSAHGQGYEQYF. In DNA, the CDR3 is TGCAGTGCACATGGACAGGGCTACGAGCAGTACTTC.

V is TRBV20-1 and J is TRBJ2-5, with D possibly matching TRBD2 (6 bases). CDR1 is DFQATT, CDR2 SNEGSKA, per germline (reference sequence). This CDR3 region has 13 residues. Trimming cost V 6 bases and J 5 bases, with 16 bases left between them. CDR3 DNA: TGCAGTGCCCTCCTCGGGGGTGGGGAGACCCAGTACTTC. Amino acid sequence: CSALLGGGETQYF.

In its sample, this clonotype was seen once. The V gene is TRBV2, the J gene TRBJ2-7; TRBD2 matches 9 bases. The length of the CDR3 is 16 residues. The trim removed 7 bases at V and 2 bases at J, leaving 12 bases unmatched. Germline CDR1 and CDR2: SNHLY and FYNNEI. CDR3 sequence (DNA): TGTGCCAGCAAGGGAAGCGGGGGGACCCCTACCTACGAGCAGTACTTC. This encodes CASKGSGGTPTYEQYF.

This clonotype has ten or more counts. CDR3 sequence reads: CASRTDRPSNYGYTF. DNA of the CDR3: TGTGCCAGCAGGACAGACAGACCTTCTAACTATGGCTACACCTTC. The chain combines TRBV6-2 or TRBV6-3 with TRBJ1-2; TRBD1 might be the D (5 bases). V was shortened by 6 bases and J by 0 bases, with 14 bases between the two germline ends. CDR1 is MNHEY, CDR2 SVGEGT, per germline. This CDR3 comprises 15 residues.